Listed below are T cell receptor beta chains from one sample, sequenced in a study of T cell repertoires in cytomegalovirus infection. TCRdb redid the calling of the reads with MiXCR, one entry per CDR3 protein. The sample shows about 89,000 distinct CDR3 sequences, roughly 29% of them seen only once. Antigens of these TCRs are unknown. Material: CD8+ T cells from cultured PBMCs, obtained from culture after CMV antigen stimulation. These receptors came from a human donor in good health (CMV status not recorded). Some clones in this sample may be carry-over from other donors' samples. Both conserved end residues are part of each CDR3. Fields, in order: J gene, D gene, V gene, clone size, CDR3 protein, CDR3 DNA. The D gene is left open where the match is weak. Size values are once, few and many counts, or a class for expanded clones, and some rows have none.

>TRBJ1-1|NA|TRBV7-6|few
CASSLVTGGEAFF
TGTGCCAGCAGCTTAGTTACGGGCGGGGAAGCTTTCTTT
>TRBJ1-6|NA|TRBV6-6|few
CATMTRALHF
TGTGCCACCATGACAAGGGCCCTCCACTTT
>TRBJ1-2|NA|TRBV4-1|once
CASSQDELSNYGYTF
TGCGCCAGCAGCCAAGATGAACTGAGCAACTATGGCTACACCTTC
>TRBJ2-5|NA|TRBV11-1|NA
CASSPDSVILSQKTQYF
TGTGCCAGCAGCCCCGATAGTGTAATTCTTAGTCAAAAGACCCAGTACTTC
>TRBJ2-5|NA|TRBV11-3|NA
CAPPQVQETQYF
TGTGCCCCTCCCCAGGTCCAAGAGACCCAGTACTTC
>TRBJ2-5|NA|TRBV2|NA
CASTSGPAQETQYF
TGTGCCAGCACCTCGGGACCGGCACAAGAGACCCAGTACTTC
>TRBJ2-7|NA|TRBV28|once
CASSDRTGPYEQYF
TGTGCCAGCAGTGATAGGACGGGACCCTACGAGCAGTACTTC
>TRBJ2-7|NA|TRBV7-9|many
CASSSPDSYEQYF
TGTGCCAGCAGCTCCCCGGACAGCTACGAGCAGTACTTC
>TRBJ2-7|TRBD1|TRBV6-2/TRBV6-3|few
CASSYGTESTEEQYF
TGTGCCAGCAGTTACGGGACAGAATCGACGGAAGAGCAGTACTTC
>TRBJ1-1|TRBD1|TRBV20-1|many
CSASWTGKTEAFF
TGCAGTGCTAGCTGGACAGGGAAAACTGAAGCTTTCTTT
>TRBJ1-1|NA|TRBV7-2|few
CASSLAEYTEAFF
TGTGCCAGCAGCTTAGCGGAATACACTGAAGCTTTCTTT
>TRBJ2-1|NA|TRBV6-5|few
CASSYGRGVEQFF
TGTGCCAGCAGTTACGGGCGAGGGGTTGAGCAGTTCTTC
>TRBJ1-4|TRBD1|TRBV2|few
CASSDPTGGIRTNEKLFF
TGTGCCAGCAGTGACCCCACAGGGGGCATCCGAACTAATGAAAAACTGTTTTTT
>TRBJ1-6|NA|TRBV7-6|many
CASSPTSGRRDSPLHF
TGTGCCAGCAGCCCAACGTCAGGGAGGCGGGATTCACCCCTCCACTTT
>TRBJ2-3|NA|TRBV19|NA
CASSIWGHPSTDTQYF
TGTGCCAGTAGTATTTGGGGACATCCAAGCACAGATACGCAGTATTTT
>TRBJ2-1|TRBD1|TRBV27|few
CASSLRQGRYNEQFF
TGTGCCAGCAGTTTGAGACAGGGGCGCTACAATGAGCAGTTCTTC
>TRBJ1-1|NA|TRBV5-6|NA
CASSSGLLNTEAFF
TGTGCCAGCAGCTCGGGACTCTTGAACACTGAAGCTTTCTTT
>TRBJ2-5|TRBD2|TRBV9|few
CATEGGGIWETQYF
TGTGCCACCGAGGGCGGGGGAATCTGGGAGACCCAGTACTTC
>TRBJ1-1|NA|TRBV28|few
CASRPGLTPATEAFF
TGTGCCAGCAGACCCGGTCTTACACCGGCCACTGAAGCTTTCTTT
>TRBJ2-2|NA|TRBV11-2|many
CASSSATGWAGELFF
TGTGCCAGCAGCTCGGCAACAGGGTGGGCCGGGGAGCTGTTTTTT
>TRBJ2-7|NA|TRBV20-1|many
CSARTGNSYEQYF
TGCAGTGCTAGGACAGGTAACTCCTACGAGCAGTACTTC
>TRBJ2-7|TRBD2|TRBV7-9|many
CASSPGVGLATSHEQYF
TGTGCCAGCAGCCCGGGGGTTGGACTAGCGACCTCTCACGAGCAGTACTTC
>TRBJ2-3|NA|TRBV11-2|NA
CASSSGPTDTQYF
TGTGCCAGCAGCTCCGGGCCCACAGATACGCAGTATTTT
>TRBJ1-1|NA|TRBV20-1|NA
CSAHGENTEAFF
TGCAGTGCCCACGGCGAGAACACTGAAGCTTTCTTT
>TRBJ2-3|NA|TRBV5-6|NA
CASSFEAGASTDTQYF
TGTGCCAGCAGCTTTGAGGCGGGGGCCTCCACAGATACGCAGTATTTT
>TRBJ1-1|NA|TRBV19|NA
CASSIGQTMNTEAFF
TGTGCCAGTAGTATAGGACAGACCATGAACACTGAAGCTTTCTTT